The clone carrying this T cell receptor beta chain has only a few counts. Its antigen remains unidentified. This record belongs to a study of beta chain features in type 1 diabetes. Expressed TCRB transcripts were sequenced because the entire RNA isolate underwent reverse transcription. It was found that naive, central memory and regulatory T cell samples averaged about 3.4 million reads. This table comes from immunoSEQ multiplex PCR, and its TCRdb copy is limited to in-frame clones, with some not included. The sample yields approximately 170,000 clones, under 9.5% seen once. Each donor gave one heparinised blood draw averaging about 110 mL. CD45RO/CCR7/CD25/CD127/CD95/CD27 sorting isolated CD4+ naive, central memory, regulatory and stem cell-like memory cells. Study results and caveats: Across all four CD4+ subsets, people with type 1 diabetes showed modestly shorter TCRB CDR3s.

Trimming took off 0 bases at V and 5 bases at J, with 17 bases between the two ends. Germline V lookup: CDR1 GTSNPN, CDR2 SVGIG (reference sequence). CDR3 length: 15 amino acids. This TCR came from a man aged 18-30 years with type 1 diabetes. The rearrangement uses TRBV30 and TRBJ2-7; D perhaps matches TRBD2 (6 bases). The specimen sequenced was central memory CD4+ T cells from blood. CDR3 in amino acids: CAWSVKETSNNEQYF. In DNA, the CDR3 is TGTGCCTGGAGTGTAAAGGAGACTAGTAACAACGAGCAGTACTTC. The entire variable domain, with the rest obtained from reference TRBV30 and TRBJ2-7, is as follows: SQTIHQWPATLVQPVGSPLSLECTVEGTSNPNLYWYRQAAGRGLQLLFYSVGIGQISSEVPQNLSASRPQDRQFILSSKKLLLSDSGFYLCAWSVKETSNNEQYFGPGTRLTVT.